This T cell receptor (beta chain) was sequenced for a study of identical twins. Findings of the study overall: Cord blood beta clonotypes that were abundant carried fewer insertions, and memory repertoires showed no such trend.

The junction had 10 bases not matched to a gene; V was cut back by 2 bases and J by 3 bases. This CDR3 has 17 residues. Germline V gene sequence: CDR1 SGDLS, CDR2 YYNGEE. With regard to this clonotype: Its antigen remains unidentified.

In TCRdb, the 5' RACE reads were re-called with MiXCR into one record per CDR3 protein. The data hold roughly 1,500,000 distinct CDR3 sequences, with 32% observed a single time. Donors were all healthy Caucasians. The V gene is TRBV9, the J gene TRBJ2-3, with TRBD2 matching 9 bases. Sequencing was carried out using cord blood. This TCR derives from a newborn girl in good health. CDR3 bases: TGTGCCAGCAGCGTGTCAGTTAGCGGGAGAGGGACAGATACGCAGTATTTT. Protein sequence: CASSVSVSGRGTDTQYF.